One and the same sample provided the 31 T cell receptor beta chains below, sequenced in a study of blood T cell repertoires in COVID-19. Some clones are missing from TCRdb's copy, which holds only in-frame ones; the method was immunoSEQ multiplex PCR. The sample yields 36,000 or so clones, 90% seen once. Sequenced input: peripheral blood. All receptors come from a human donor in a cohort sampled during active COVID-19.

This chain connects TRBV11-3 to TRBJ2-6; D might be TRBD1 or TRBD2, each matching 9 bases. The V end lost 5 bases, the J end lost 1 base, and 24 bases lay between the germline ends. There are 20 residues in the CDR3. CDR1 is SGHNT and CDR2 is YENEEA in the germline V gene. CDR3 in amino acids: CASSPGQGIAGESGANVLTF. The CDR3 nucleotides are TGTGCCAGCAGCCCGGGACAGGGAATAGCGGGAGAGTCTGGGGCCAACGTCCTGACTTTC.

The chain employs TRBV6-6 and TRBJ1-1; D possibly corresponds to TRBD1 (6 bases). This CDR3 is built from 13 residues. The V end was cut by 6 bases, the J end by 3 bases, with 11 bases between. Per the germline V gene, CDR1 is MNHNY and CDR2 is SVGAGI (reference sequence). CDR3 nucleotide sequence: TGTGCCAGCAGCCCCGGGACATACACTGAAGCTTTCTTT. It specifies CASSPGTYTEAFF.

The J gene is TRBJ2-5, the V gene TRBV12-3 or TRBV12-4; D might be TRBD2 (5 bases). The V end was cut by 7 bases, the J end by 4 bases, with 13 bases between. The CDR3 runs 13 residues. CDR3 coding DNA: TGTGCCAGCAAGGGCCGGAGGCTAGAGACCCAGTACTTC. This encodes CASKGRRLETQYF.

The CDR3 spells CASRLRALVTF. The CDR3 DNA reads TGTGCCAGCAGACTCAGGGCGCTAGTCACCTTC. The J gene is TRBJ1-2, the V gene TRBV28; a possible D gene is TRBD1 (5 bases). CDR1 MDHEN and CDR2 SYDVKM come from the germline V gene. Trimming removed 6 bases at V and 13 bases at J, with 15 bases between. The CDR3 runs to 11 residues.

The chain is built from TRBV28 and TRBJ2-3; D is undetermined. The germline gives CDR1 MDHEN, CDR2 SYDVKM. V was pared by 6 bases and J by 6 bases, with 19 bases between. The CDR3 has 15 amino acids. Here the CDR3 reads CASSPAASGEDTQYF. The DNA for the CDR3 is TGTGCCAGCAGCCCGGCGGCTAGTGGCGAGGATACGCAGTATTTT. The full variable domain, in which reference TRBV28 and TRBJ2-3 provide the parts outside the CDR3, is DVKVTQSSRYLVKRTGEKVFLECVQDMDHENMFWYRQDPGLGLRLIYFSYDVKMKEKGDIPEGYSVSREKKERFSLILESASTNQTSMYLCASSPAASGEDTQYFGPGTRLTVL.

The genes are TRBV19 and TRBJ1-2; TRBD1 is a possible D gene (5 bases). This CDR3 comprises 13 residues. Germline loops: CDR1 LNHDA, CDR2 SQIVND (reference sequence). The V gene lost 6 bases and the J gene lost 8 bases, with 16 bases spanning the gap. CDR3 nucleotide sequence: TGTGCCAGTAGCCTGGGGACTCTGCCGGGCTACACCTTC. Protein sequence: CASSLGTLPGYTF.

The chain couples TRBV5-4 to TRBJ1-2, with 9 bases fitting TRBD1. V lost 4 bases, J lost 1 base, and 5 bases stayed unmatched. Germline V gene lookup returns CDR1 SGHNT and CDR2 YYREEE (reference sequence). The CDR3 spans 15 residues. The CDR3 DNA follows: TGTGCCAGCAGCCCCCGGGACAGGGTTAACTATGGCTACACCTTC. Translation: CASSPRDRVNYGYTF.

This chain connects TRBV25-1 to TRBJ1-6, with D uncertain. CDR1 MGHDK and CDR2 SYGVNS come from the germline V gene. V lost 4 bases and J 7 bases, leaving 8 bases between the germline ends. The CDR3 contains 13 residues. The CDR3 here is CASSAGGNSPLHF. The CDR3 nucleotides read TGTGCCAGCAGTGCCGGCGGGAATTCACCCCTCCACTTT.

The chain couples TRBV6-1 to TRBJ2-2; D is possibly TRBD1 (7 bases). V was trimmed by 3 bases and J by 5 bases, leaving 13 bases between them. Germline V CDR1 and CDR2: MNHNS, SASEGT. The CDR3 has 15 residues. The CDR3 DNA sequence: TGTGCCAGCAGTGACCAGGGGGGAAAGACCGGGGAGCTGTTTTTT. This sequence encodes CASSDQGGKTGELFF.

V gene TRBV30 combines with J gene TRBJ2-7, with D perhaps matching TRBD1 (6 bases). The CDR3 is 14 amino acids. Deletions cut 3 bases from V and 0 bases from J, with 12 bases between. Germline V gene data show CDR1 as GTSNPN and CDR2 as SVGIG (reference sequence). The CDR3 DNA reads TGTGCCTGGAGGATGAGGGGGAGCTCCTACGAGCAGTACTTC. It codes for CAWRMRGSSYEQYF. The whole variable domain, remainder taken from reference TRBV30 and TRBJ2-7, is SQTIHQWPATLVQPVGSPLSLECTVEGTSNPNLYWYRQAAGRGLQLLFYSVGIGQISSEVPQNLSASRPQDRQFILSSKKLLLSDSGFYLCAWRMRGSSYEQYFGPGTRLTVT.

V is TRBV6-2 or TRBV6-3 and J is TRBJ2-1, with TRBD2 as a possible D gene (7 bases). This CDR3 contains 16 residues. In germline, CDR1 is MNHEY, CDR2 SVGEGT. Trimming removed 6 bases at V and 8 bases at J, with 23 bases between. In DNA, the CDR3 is TGTGCCAGCAGCCGCGGAGGGGGACTACTCTTCGATGAGCAGTTCTTC. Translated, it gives CASSRGGGLLFDEQFF.

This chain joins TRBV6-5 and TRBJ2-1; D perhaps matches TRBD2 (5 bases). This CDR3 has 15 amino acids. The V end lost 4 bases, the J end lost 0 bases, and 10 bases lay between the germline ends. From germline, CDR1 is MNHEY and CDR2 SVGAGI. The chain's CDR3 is CASSSLGSSYNEQFF. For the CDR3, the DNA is TGTGCCAGCAGTTCACTAGGGAGCTCCTACAATGAGCAGTTCTTC.

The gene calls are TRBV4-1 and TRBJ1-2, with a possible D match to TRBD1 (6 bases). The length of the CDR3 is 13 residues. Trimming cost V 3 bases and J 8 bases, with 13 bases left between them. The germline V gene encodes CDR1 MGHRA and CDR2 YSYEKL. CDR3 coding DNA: TGCGCCAGCAGCCAGCAGCTAAGGGGGGGCTACACCTTC. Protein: CASSQQLRGGYTF.

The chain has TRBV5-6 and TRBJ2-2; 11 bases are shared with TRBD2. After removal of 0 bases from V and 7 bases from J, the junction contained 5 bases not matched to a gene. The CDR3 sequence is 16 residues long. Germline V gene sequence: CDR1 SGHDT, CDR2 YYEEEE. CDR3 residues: CASSLGGLAVVGELFF. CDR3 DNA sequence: TGTGCCAGCAGCTTGGGGGGACTAGCGGTGGTCGGGGAGCTGTTTTTT.

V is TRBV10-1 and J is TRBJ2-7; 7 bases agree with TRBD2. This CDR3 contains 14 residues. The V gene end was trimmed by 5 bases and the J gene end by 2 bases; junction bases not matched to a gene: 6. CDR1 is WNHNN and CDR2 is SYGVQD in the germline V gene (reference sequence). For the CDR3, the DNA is TGCGCCAGCAGTACCGGGACTACCCCCTACGAGCAGTACTTC. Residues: CASSTGTTPYEQYF.

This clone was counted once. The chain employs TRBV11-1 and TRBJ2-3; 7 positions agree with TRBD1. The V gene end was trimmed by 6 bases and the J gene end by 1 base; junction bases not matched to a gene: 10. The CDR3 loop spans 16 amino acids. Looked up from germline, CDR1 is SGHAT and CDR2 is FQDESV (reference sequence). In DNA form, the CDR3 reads TGTGCCAGCAGTCCAGGGACAGCCTATCGCACAGATACGCAGTATTTT. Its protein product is CASSPGTAYRTDTQYF.

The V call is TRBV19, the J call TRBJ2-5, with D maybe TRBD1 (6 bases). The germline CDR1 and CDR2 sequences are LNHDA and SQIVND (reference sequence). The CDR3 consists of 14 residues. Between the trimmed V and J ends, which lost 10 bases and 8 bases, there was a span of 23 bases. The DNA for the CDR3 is TGTGCCACTCGAATTATTGGGGGCTTGAAAACCCAGTACTTC. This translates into CATRIIGGLKTQYF.

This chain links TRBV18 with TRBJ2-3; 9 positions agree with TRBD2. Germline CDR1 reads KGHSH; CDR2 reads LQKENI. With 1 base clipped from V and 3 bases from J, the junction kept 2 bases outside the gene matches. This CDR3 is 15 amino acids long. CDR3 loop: CASSPRLAGTDTQYF. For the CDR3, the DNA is TGTGCCAGCTCACCACGCCTAGCGGGAACAGATACGCAGTATTTT. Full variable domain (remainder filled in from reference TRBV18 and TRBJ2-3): NAGVMQNPRHLVRRRGQEARLRCSPMKGHSHVYWYRQLPEEGLKFMVYLQKENIIDESGMPKERFSAEFPKEGPSILRIQQVVRGDSAAYFCASSPRLAGTDTQYFGPGTRLTVL.

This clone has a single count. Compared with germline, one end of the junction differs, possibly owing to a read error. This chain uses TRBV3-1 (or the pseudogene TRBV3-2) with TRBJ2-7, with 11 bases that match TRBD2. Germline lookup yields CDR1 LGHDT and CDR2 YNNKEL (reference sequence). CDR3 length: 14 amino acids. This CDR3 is CAGSIAGGPLEQYF. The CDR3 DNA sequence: TGTGCCGGCAGTATAGCGGGAGGGCCGTTGGAGCAGTACTTC.

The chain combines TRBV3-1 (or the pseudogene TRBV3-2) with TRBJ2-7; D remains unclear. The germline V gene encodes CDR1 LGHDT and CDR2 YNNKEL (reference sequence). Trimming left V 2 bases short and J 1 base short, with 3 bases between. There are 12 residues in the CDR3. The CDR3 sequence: CASSQISYEQYF. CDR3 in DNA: TGTGCCAGCAGCCAAATATCCTACGAGCAGTACTTC.

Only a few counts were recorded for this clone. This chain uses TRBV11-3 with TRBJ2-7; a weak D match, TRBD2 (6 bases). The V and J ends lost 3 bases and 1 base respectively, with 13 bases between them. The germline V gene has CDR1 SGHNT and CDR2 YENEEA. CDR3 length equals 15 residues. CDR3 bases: TGTGCCAGCAGCTTGGGGTCTGGAGGGTCCTACGAGCAGTACTTC. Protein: CASSLGSGGSYEQYF. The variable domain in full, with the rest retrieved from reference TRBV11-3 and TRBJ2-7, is EAGVVQSPRYKIIEKKQPVAFWCNPISGHNTLYWYLQNLGQGPELLIRYENEEAVDDSQLPKDRFSAERLKGVDSTLKIQPAELGDSAVYLCASSLGSGGSYEQYFGPGTRLTVT.

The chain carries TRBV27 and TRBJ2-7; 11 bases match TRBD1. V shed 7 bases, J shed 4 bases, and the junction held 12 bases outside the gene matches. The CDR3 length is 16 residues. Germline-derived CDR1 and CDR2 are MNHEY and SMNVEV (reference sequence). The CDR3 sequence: CASTRGGQGARYEQYF. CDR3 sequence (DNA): TGTGCCAGCACCCGGGGAGGACAGGGGGCGCGATACGAGCAGTACTTC.

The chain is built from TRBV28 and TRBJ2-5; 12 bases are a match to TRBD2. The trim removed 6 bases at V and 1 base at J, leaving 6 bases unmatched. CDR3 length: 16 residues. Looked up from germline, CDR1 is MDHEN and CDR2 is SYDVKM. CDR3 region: CASRLAGGRGQETQYF. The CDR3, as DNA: TGTGCCAGCAGACTAGCGGGGGGAAGGGGCCAAGAGACCCAGTACTTC.

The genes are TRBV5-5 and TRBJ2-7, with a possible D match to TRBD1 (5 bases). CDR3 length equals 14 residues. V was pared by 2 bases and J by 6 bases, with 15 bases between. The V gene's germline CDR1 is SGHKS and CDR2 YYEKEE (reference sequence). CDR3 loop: CASSFTMGPGEQYF. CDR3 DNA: TGTGCCAGCAGCTTTACTATGGGGCCCGGCGAGCAGTACTTC.

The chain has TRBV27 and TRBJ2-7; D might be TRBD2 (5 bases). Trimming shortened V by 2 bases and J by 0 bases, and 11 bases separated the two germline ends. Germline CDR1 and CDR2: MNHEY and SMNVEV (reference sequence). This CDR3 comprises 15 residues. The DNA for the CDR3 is TGTGCCAGCAGTTTAACCAGCGGTAGCTCCTACGAGCAGTACTTC. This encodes CASSLTSGSSYEQYF.

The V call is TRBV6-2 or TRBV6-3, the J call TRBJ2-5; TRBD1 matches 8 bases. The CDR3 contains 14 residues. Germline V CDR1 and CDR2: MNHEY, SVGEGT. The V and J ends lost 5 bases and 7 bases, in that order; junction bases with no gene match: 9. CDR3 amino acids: CASSVGQGTRTQYF. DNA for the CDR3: TGTGCCAGCAGTGTCGGACAGGGTACAAGGACCCAGTACTTC.

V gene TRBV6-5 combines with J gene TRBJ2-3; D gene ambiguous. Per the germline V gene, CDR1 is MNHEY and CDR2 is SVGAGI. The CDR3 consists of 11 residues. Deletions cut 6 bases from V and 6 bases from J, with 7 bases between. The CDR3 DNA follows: TGTGCCAGCAGAAACCGGGATACGCAGTATTTT. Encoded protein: CASRNRDTQYF.

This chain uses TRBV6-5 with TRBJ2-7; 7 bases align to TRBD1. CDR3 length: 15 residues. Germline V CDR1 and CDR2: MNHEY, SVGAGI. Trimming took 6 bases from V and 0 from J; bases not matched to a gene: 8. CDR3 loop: CASRGTASASYEQYF. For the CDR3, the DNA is TGTGCCAGCAGGGGGACAGCGAGCGCCTCCTACGAGCAGTACTTC.

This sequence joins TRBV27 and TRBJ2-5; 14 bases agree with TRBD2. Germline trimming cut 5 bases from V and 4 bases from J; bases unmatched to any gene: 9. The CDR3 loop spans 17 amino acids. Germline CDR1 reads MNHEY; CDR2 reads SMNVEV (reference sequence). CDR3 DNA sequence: TGTGCCAGCAGTACCCGGACTAGCGGGAGGTGGGGAGAGACCCAGTACTTC. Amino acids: CASSTRTSGRWGETQYF.

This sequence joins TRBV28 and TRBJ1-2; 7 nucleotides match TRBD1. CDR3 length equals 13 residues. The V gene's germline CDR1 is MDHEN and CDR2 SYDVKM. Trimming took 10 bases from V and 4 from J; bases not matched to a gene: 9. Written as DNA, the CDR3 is TGTGCCACCTCGCCCGGGACAGTCTATGGCTACACCTTC. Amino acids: CATSPGTVYGYTF.

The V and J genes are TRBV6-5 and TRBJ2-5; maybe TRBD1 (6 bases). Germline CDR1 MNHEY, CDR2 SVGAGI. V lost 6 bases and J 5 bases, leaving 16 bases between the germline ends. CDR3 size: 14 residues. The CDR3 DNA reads TGTGCCAGCAGCCAACGACAGGTCTCGGAGACCCAGTACTTC. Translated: CASSQRQVSETQYF.